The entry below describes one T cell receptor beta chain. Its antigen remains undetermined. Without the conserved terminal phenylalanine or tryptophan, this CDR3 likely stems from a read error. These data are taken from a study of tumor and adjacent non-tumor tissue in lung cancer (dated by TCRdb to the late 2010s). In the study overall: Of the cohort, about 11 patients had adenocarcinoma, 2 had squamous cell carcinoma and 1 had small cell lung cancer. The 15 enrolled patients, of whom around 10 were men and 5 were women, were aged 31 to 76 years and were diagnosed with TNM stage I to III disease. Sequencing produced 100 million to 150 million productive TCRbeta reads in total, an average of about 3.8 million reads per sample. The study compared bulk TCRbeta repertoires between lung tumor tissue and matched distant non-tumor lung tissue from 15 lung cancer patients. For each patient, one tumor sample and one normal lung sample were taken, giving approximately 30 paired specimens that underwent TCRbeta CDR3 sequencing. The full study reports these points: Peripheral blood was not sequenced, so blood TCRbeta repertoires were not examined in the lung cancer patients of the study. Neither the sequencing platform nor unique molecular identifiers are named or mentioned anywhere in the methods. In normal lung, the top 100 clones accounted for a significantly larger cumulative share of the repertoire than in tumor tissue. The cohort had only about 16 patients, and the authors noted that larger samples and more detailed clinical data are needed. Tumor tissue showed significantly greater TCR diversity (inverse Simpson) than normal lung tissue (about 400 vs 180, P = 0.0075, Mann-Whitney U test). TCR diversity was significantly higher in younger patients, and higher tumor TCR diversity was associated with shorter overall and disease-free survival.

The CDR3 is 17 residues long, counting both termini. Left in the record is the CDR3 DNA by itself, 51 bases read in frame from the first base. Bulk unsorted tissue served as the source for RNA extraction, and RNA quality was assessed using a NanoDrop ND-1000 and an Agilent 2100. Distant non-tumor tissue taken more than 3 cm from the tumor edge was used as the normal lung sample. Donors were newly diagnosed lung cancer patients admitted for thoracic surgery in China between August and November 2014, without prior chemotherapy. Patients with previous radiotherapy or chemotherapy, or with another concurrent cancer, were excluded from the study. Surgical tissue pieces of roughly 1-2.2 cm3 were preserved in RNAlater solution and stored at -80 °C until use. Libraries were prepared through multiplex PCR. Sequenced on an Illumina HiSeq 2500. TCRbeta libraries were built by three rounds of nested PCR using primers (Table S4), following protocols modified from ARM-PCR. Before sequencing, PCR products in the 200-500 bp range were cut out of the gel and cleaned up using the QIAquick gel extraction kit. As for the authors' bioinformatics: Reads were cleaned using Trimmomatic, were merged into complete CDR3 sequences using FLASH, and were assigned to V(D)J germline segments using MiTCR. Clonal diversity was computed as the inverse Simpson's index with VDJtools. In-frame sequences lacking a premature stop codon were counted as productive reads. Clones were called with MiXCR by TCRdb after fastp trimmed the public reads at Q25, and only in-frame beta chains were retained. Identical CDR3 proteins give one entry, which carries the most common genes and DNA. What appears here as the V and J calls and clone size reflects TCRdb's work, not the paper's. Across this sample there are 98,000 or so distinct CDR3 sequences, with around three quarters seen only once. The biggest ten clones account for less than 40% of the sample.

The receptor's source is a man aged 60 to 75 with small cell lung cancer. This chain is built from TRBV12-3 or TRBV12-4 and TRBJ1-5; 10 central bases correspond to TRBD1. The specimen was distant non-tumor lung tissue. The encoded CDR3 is CASSPDRGDGSSQPQHL. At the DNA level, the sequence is TGTGCCAGCAGTCCGGACAGGGGGGACGGTAGCAGTCAGCCCCAGCATCTT.